This is a list of T cell receptor beta chains from one sample in a study of human T cells and chemical hapten exposure. TCRdb re-called the RACE reads with MiXCR, one entry per CDR3 protein. The table lists 150,000 to 200,000 distinct CDR3 sequences, approximately 26% of them singletons, with roughly 2.4% in the top ten. The sample here was whole blood, taken in connection with sensitization to the hapten diphenylcyclopropenone (DPC). All receptors derive from a woman aged 40 to 55 with alopecia areata. Some clones in this sample may be carry-over from other donors' samples. Both conserved end residues are part of each CDR3. D genes are given only for firm matches. The size of a clone is reported for some rows only, either as once, few or many, or as a class for expanded clones.

v_gene	len	abundance	d_gene	j_gene	CDR3aa	CDR3nt
TRBV6-1	16	few	TRBD1	TRBJ1-4	CASSEIRDRANEKLFF	TGTGCCAGCAGTGAAATCAGGGACAGGGCGAATGAAAAACTGTTTTTT
TRBV14	13	NA	NA	TRBJ1-2	CASSQDLSYGYTF	TGTGCCAGCAGCCAAGATCTCAGCTATGGCTACACCTTC
TRBV20-1	10	few	NA	TRBJ2-1	CSASTDEQFF	TGCAGTGCTAGTACGGATGAGCAGTTCTTC
TRBV7-2	14	many	NA	TRBJ2-3	CASSLPLSTDTQYF	TGTGCCAGCAGCTTACCCCTAAGCACAGATACGCAGTATTTT
TRBV21-1	14	NA	NA	TRBJ2-7	CASSKRGTCYEQYF	TGTGCCAGCAGCAAACGCGGCACCTGCTACGAGCAGTACTTC
TRBV20-1	15	few	NA	TRBJ1-5	CSAHRDTAVGQPQHF	TGCAGTGCACACCGGGACACCGCGGTGGGTCAGCCCCAGCATTTT
TRBV29-1	15	NA	TRBD2	TRBJ2-1	CSVVLGLALYNEQFF	TGCAGCGTCGTCCTGGGACTAGCACTATATAATGAGCAGTTCTTC
TRBV20-1	15	NA	TRBD2	TRBJ2-5	CSARASGRSQETQYF	TGCAGTGCTAGAGCCAGCGGGAGATCTCAAGAGACCCAGTACTTC
TRBV7-2	19	NA	TRBD2	TRBJ2-3	CASSLGRLRSLAGRNTQYF	TGTGCCAGCAGCTTAGGGCGACTTCGTTCCCTAGCGGGACGGAATACGCAGTATTTT
TRBV23-1	17	few	NA	TRBJ2-4	CASSHTKTALAKNIQYF	TGCGCCAGCAGTCATACCAAGACCGCTCTAGCCAAAAACATTCAGTACTTC
TRBV27	14	few	TRBD2	TRBJ2-1	CASRGLATDNEQFF	TGTGCCAGCAGAGGACTAGCGACCGACAATGAGCAGTTCTTC
TRBV28	12	NA	NA	TRBJ1-2	CASSLTGSGYTF	TGTGCCAGCAGTTTAACAGGGAGCGGCTACACCTTC